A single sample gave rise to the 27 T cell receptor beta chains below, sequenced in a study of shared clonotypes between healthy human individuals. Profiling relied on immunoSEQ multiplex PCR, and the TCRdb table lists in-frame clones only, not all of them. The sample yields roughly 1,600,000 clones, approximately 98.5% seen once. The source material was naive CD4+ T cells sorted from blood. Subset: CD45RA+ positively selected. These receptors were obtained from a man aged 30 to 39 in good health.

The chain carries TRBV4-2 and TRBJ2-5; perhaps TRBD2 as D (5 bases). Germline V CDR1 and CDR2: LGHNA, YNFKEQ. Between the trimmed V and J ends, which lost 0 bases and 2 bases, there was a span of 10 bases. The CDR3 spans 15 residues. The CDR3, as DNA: TGTGCCAGCAGCCAAGAAGCGGTGATACAAGAGACCCAGTACTTC. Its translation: CASSQEAVIQETQYF.

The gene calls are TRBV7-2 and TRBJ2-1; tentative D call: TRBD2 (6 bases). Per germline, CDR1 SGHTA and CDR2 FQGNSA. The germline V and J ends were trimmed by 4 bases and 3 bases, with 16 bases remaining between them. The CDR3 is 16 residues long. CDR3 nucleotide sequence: TGTGCCAGCAGCTCGCACCGGGGGTTAGTCTACAATGAGCAGTTCTTC. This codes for CASSSHRGLVYNEQFF.

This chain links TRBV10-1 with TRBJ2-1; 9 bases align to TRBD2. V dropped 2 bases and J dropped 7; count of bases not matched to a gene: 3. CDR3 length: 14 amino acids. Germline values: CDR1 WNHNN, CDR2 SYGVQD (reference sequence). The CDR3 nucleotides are TGCGCCAGCAGTGAGGGACTAGCGCGGAATGAGCAGTTCTTC. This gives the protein CASSEGLARNEQFF.

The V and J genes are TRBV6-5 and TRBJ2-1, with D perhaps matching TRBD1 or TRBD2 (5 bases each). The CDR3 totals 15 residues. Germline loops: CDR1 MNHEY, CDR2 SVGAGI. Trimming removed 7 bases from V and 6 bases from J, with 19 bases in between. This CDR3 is CASNRDVVTINEQFF. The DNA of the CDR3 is TGTGCCAGCAATCGGGACGTGGTGACCATCAATGAGCAGTTCTTC.

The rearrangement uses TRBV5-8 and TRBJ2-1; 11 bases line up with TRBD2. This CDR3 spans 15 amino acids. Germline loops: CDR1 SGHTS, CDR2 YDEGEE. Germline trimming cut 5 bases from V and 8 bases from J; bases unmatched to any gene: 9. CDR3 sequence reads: CASRLAGGPIYEQFF. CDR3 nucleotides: TGTGCCAGCAGGTTAGCGGGAGGGCCCATCTATGAGCAGTTCTTC.

This CDR3 reads CASSIGLPANYGYTF. The CDR3 nucleotides are TGTGCCAGTAGTATCGGGCTGCCAGCTAACTATGGCTACACCTTC. The chain joins TRBV19 to TRBJ1-2, with D uncertain. The germline CDR1 and CDR2 sequences are LNHDA and SQIVND (reference sequence). Trimming left V 3 bases short and J 0 bases short, with 11 bases between. CDR3 size: 15 residues.

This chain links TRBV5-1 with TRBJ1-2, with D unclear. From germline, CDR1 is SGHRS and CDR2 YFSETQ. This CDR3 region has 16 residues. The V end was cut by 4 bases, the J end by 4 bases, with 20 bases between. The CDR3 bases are TGCGCCAGCAGCCTCAATAACGACGGAAGTCGCTATGGCTACACCTTC. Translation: CASSLNNDGSRYGYTF.

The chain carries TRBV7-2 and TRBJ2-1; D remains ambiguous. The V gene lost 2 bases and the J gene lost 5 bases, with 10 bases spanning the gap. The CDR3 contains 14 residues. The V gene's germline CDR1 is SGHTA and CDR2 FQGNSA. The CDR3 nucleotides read TGTGCCAGCAGCTTATGGGCAGGTAACAATGAGCAGTTCTTC. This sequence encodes CASSLWAGNNEQFF.

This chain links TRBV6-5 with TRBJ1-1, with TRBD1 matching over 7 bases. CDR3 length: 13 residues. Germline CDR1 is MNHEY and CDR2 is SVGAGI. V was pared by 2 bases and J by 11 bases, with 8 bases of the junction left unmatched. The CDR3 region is CASSYRGQGQAFF. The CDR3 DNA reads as TGTGCCAGCAGTTACAGGGGGCAGGGGCAGGCTTTCTTT.

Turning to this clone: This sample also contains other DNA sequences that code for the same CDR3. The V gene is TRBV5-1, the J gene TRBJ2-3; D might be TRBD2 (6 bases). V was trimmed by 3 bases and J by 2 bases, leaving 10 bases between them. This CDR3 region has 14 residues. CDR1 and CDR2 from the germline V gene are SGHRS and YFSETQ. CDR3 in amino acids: CASSSSGDTDTQYF. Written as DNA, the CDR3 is TGCGCCAGCAGCTCTTCGGGGGACACAGATACGCAGTATTTT.

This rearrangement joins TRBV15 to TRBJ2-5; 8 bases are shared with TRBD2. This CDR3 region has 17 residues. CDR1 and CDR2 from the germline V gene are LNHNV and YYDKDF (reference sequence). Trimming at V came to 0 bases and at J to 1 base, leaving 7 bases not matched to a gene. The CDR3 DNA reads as TGTGCCACCAGCAGAGATTCGGGACTAGGTAGCCAAGAGACCCAGTACTTC. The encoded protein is CATSRDSGLGSQETQYF.

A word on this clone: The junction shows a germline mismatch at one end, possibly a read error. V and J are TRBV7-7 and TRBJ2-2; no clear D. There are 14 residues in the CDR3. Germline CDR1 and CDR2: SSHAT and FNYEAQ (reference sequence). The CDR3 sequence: CASSLSTLAGELFF. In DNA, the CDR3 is TGTGCTAGCAGCTTATCCACTTTGGCCGGGGAGCTGTTTTTT.

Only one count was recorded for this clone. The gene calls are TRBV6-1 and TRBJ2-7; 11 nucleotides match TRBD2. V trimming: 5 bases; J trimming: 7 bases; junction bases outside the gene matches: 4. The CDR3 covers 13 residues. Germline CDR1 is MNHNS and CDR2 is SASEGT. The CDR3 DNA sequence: TGTGCCAGCAGTAGACTAGCGGGACCTGAGCAGTACTTC. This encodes CASSRLAGPEQYF.

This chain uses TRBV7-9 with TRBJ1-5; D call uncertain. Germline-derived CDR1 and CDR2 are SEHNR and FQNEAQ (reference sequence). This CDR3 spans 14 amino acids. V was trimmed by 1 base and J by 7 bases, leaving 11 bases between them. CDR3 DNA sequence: TGTGCCAGCAGCTTAGGGTTCGGGGAACAGCCCCAGCATTTT. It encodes CASSLGFGEQPQHF.

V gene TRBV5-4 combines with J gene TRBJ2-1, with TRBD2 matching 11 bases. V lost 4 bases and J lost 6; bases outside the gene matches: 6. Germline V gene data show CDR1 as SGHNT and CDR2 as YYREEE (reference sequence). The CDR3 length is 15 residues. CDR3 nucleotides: TGTGCCAGCAGCCCGATGACTAGCGGGGTCAATGAGCAGTTCTTC. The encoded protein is CASSPMTSGVNEQFF.

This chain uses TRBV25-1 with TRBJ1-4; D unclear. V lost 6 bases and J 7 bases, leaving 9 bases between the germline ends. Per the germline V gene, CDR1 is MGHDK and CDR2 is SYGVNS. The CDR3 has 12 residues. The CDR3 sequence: CASRGLGEKLFF. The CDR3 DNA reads TGTGCCAGCAGAGGGCTGGGTGAAAAACTGTTTTTT.

CDR3 nucleotide sequence: TGTGCCTGGAGCAACCAGGGGAACAATGAGCAGTTCTTC. The encoded protein is CAWSNQGNNEQFF. V is TRBV30 and J is TRBJ2-1, with a possible D match to TRBD1 (6 bases). CDR1 and CDR2 (germline): GTSNPN, SVGIG (reference sequence). The CDR3 sequence is 13 residues long. Trimming stripped 3 bases from V and 5 bases from J, with 11 bases between.

The CDR3 spells CASSLDRHSNQPQHF. The CDR3 bases are TGTGCCAGCAGCTTAGATAGACATAGCAATCAGCCCCAGCATTTT. The chain couples TRBV11-2 to TRBJ1-5, with unresolved D. Trimming took off 0 bases at V and 0 bases at J, with 6 bases between the two ends. From germline, CDR1 is SGHAT and CDR2 FQNNGV. The CDR3 covers 15 residues.

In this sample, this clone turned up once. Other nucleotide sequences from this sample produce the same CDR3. Written as DNA, the CDR3 is TGTGCCAGCAGCCCCCTATACGAGCAGTACTTC. Its translation is CASSPLYEQYF. The chain is built from TRBV7-2 and TRBJ2-7; D not resolved. CDR1 is SGHTA and CDR2 is FQGNSA in the germline V gene. With 5 bases removed from V and 4 bases from J, the gap between germline ends came to 6 bases. The CDR3 loop spans 11 amino acids.

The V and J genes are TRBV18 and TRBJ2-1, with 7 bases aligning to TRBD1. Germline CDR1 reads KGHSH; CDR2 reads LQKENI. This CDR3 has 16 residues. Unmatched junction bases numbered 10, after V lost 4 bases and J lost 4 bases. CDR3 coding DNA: TGTGCCAGCTCACAGTACCGGGACAGAAATTACAATGAGCAGTTCTTC. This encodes CASSQYRDRNYNEQFF. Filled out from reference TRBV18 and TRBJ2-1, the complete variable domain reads NAGVMQNPRHLVRRRGQEARLRCSPMKGHSHVYWYRQLPEEGLKFMVYLQKENIIDESGMPKERFSAEFPKEGPSILRIQQVVRGDSAAYFCASSQYRDRNYNEQFFGPGTRLTVL.

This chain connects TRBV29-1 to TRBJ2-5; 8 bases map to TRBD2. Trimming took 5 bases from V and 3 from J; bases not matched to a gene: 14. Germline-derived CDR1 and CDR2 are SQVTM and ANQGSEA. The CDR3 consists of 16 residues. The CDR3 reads CSVSPRHSAGEETQYF. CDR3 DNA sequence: TGCAGCGTTTCCCCGAGACATTCAGCGGGAGAAGAGACCCAGTACTTC.

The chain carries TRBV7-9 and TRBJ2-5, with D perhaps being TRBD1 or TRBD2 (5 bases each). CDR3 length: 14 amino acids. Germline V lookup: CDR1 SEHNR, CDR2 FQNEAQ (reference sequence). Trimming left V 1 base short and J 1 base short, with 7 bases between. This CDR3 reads CASSLGGGQETQYF. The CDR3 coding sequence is TGTGCCAGCAGCTTAGGTGGGGGCCAAGAGACCCAGTACTTC.

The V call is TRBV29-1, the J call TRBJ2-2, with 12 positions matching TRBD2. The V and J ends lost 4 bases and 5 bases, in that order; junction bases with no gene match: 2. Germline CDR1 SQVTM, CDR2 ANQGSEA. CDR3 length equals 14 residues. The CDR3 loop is CSVGGLAGTGELFF. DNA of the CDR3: TGCAGCGTTGGAGGACTAGCGGGAACCGGGGAGCTGTTTTTT.

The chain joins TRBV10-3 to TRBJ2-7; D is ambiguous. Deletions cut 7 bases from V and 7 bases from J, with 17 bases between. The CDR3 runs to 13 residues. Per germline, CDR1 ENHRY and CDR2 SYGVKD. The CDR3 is CAIKGVGAVEQYF. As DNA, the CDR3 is TGTGCCATCAAAGGCGTCGGCGCGGTGGAGCAGTACTTC.

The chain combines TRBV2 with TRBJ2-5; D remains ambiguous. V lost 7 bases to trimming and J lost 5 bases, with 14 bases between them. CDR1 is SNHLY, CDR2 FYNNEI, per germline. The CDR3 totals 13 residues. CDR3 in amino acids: CASKGTWLETQYF. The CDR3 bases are TGTGCCAGCAAGGGAACTTGGTTGGAGACCCAGTACTTC.

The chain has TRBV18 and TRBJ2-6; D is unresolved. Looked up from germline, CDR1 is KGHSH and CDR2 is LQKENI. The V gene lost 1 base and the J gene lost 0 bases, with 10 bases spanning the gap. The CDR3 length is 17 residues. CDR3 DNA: TGTGCCAGCTCACCACTTCCAGGAAACTCTGGGGCCAACGTCCTGACTTTC. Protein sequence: CASSPLPGNSGANVLTF.

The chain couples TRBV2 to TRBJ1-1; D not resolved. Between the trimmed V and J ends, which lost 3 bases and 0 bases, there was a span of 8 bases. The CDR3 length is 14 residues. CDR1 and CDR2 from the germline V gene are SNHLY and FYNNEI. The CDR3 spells CASSEVGMNTEAFF. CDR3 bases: TGTGCCAGCAGTGAGGTAGGGATGAACACTGAAGCTTTCTTT.